This T cell receptor (beta chain) was recorded in a study of T-cell memory formation after mild COVID-19. General study points: CD4+ contracting clones were found mainly in CM and EM, and CD8+ ones in EMRA.

TCRdb fed the 5' RACE reads into MiXCR, producing one record per CDR3 protein. In the table there are roughly 400,000 distinct CDR3 sequences, approximately 19% of which are singletons. This clonotype was observed a few times. What it binds is not known. An end of the junction does not agree with germline; a read error may underlie this. The germline CDR1 and CDR2 sequences are LGHNA and YSLEER. The CDR3 runs 18 residues. The receptor comes from a man aged 18 to 29 who had mild COVID-19 (a few samples of this study predate the infection). Cell type and time point are not known. The sequenced sample was PBMCs or a T cell subset sorted from them (not recorded which). The chain uses TRBV4-3 and TRBJ1-4; TRBD1 matches at 9 bases. The CDR3 sequence is CASTQRITGGATNEKLFF. The CDR3 DNA follows: TGCGCCAGCACCCAAAGGATAACAGGGGGCGCCACTAATGAAAAACTGTTTTTT.